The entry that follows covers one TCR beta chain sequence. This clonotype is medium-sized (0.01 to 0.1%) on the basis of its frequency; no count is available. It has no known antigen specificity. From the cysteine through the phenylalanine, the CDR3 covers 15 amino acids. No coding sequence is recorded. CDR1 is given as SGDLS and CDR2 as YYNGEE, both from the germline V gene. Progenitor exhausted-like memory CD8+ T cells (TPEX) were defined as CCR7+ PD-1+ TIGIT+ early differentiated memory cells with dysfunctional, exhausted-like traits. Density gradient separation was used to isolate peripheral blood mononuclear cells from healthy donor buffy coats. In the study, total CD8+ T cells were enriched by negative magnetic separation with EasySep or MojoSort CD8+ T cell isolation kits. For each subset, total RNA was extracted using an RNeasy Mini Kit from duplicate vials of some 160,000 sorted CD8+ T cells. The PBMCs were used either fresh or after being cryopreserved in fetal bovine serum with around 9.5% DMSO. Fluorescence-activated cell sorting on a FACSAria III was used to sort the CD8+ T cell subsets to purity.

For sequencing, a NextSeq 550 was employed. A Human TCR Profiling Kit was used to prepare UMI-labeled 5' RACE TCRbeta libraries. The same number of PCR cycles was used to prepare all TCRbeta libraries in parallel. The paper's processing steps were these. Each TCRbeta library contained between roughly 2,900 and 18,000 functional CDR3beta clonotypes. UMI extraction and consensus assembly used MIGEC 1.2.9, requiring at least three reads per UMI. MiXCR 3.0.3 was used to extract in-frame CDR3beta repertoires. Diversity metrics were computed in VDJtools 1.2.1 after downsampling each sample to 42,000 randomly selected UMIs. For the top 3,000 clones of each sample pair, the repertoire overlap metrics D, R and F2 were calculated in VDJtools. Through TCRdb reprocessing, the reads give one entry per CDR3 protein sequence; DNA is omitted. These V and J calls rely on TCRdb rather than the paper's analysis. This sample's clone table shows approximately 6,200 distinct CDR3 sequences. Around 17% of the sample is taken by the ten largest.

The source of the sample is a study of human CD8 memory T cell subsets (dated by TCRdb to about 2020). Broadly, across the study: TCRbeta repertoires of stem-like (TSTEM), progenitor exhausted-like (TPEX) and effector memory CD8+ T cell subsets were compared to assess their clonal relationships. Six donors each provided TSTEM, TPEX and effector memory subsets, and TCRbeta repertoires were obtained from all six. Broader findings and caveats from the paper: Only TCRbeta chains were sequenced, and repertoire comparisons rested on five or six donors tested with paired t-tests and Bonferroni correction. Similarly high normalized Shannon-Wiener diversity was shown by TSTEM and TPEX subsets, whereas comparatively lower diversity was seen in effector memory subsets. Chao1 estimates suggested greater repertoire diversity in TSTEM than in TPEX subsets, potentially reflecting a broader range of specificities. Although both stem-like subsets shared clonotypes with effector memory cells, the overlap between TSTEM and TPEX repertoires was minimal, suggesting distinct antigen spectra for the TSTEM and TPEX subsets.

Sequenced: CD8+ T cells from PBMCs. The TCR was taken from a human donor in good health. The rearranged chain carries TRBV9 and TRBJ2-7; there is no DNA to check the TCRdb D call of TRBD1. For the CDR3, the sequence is CASSSPPGGGYEQYF. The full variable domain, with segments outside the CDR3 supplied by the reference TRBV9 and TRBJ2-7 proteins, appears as DSGVTQTPKHLITATGQRVTLRCSPRSGDLSVYWYQQSLDQGLQFLIQYYNGEERAKGNILERFSAQQFPDLHSELNLSSLELGDSALYFCASSSPPGGGYEQYFGPGTRLTVT.